This T cell receptor beta chain was obtained from a study of blood T cells in healthy people across ages. General observations from the study: Getting older went along with TCR beta diversity per million T cells dropping roughly linearly. Diversity of TCR beta correlated strongly with naive T cell percentage.

A second PCR, run for about 6 to 11 cycles, used a sample-barcoded 5' primer plus a J-beta primer mix. TCRdb recomputed calls from the 5' RACE reads with MiXCR, one row per CDR3 protein. The sample yields 1.5 million to 2 million distinct CDR3 sequences, around 48% seen once. With 4 bases clipped from V and 5 bases from J, the junction kept 6 bases outside the gene matches. This CDR3 comprises 15 residues. CDR1 is LGHNA and CDR2 is YNFKEQ in the germline V gene. As concerns this clonotype: As yet, its antigen is unknown.

Sequencing used blood. The gene calls are TRBV4-2 and TRBJ2-1, with TRBD1 matching 9 bases. The receptor was derived from a woman in her thirties or forties in good health. The CDR3: CASSRSDRGHNEQFF. DNA for the CDR3: TGTGCCAGCAGCCGCTCGGACAGGGGCCACAATGAGCAGTTCTTC.